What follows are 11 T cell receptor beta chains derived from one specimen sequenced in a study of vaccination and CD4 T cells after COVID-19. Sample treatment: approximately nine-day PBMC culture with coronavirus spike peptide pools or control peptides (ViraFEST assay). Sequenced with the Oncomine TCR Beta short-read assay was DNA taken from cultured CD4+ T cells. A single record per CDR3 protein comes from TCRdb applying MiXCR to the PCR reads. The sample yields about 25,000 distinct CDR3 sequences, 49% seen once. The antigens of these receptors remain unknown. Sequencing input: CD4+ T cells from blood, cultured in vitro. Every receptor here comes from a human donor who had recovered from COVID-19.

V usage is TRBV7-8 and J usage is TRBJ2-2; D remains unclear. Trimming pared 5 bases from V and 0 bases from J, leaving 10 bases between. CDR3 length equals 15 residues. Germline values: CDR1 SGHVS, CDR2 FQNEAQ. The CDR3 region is CASSLRRTNTGELFF. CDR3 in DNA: TGTGCCAGCAGCCTTCGACGGACGAACACCGGGGAGCTGTTTTTT.

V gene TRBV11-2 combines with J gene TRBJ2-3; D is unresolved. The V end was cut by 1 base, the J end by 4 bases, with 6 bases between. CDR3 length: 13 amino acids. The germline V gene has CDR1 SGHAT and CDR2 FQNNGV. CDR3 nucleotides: TGTGCCAGCAGCTTAGTTTCCCCAGATACGCAGTATTTT. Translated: CASSLVSPDTQYF. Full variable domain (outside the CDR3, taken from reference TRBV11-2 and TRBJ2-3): EAGVAQSPRYKIIEKRQSVAFWCNPISGHATLYWYQQILGQGPKLLIQFQNNGVVDDSQLPKDRFSAERLKGVDSTLKIQPAKLEDSAVYLCASSLVSPDTQYFGPGTRLTVL.

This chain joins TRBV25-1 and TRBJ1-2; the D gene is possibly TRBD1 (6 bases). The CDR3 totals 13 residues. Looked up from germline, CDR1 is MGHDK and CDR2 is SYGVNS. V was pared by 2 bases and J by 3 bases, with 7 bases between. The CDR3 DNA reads TGTGCCAGCAGTGAAGGGACACACTATGGCTACACCTTC. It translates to CASSEGTHYGYTF.

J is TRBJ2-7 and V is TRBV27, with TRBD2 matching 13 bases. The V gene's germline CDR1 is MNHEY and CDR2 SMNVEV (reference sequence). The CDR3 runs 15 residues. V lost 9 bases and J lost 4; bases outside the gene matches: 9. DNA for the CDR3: TGTGCCAGGCGACTAGCGGGGGGCCTTCATTACGAGCAGTACTTC. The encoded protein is CARRLAGGLHYEQYF.

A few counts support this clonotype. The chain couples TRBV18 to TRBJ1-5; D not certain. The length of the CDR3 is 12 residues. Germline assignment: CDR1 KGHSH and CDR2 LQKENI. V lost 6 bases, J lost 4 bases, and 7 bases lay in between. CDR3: CASSQNNQPQHF. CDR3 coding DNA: TGTGCCAGCTCTCAAAATAATCAGCCCCAGCATTTT.

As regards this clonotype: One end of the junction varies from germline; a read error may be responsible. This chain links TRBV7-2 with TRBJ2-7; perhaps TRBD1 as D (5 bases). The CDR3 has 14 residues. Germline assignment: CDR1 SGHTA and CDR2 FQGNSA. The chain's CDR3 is CASNLRGLDYEQYF. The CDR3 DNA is TGTGCCAGCAACTTAAGGGGCCTTGATTACGAGCAGTACTTC.

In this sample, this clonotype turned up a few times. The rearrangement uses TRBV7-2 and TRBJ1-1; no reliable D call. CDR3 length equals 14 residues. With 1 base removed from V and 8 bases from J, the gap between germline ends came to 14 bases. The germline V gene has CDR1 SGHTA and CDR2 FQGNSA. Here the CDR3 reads CASSLVRAATEAFF. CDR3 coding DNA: TGTGCCAGCAGCTTAGTCCGGGCGGCTACCGAAGCTTTCTTT.

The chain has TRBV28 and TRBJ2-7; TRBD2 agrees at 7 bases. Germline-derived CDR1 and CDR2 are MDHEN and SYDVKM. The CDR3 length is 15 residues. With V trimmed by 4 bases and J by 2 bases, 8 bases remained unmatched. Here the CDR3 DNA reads TGTGCCAGCAGTTCGGGCGGGGGTGTGCCCTACGAGCAGTACTTC. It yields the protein CASSSGGGVPYEQYF. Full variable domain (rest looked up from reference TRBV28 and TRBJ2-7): DVKVTQSSRYLVKRTGEKVFLECVQDMDHENMFWYRQDPGLGLRLIYFSYDVKMKEKGDIPEGYSVSREKKERFSLILESASTNQTSMYLCASSSGGGVPYEQYFGPGTRLTVT.

The CDR3: CASSLRTGGGQPQHF. Written as DNA, the CDR3 is TGTGCCAGCAGTTTAAGGACAGGGGGAGGGCAGCCCCAGCATTTT. The gene calls are TRBV28 and TRBJ1-5, with 10 bases fitting TRBD1. The germline V gene has CDR1 MDHEN and CDR2 SYDVKM. V was clipped by 2 bases and J by 7 bases; unmatched bases: 5. This CDR3 comprises 15 residues.

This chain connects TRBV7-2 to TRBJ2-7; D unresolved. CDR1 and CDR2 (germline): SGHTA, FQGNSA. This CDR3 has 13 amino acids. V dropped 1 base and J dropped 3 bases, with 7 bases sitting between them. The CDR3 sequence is CASSLEFYYEQYF. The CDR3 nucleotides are TGTGCCAGCAGCTTAGAATTCTACTACGAGCAGTACTTC.

The CDR3 DNA sequence: TGTGCCACCAGCAGAGATGGAACGGCCTCCTACGAGCAGTACTTC. Protein: CATSRDGTASYEQYF. The V call is TRBV15, the J call TRBJ2-7; D is undetermined. Trimming took off 0 bases at V and 0 bases at J, with 9 bases between the two ends. CDR1 is LNHNV and CDR2 is YYDKDF in the germline V gene (reference sequence). CDR3 length: 15 residues.